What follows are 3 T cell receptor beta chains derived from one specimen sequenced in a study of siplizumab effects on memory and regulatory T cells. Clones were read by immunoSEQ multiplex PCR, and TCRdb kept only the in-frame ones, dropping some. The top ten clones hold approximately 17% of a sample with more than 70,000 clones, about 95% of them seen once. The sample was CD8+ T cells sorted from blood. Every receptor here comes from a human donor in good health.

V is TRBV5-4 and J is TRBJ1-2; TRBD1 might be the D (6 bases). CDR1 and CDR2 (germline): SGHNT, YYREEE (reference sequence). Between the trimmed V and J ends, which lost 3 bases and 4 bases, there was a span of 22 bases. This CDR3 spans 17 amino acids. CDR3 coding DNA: TGTGCCAGCAGCTCTGCGTTGAGGCAGGGGATAGGCTATGGCTACACCTTC. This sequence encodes CASSSALRQGIGYGYTF.

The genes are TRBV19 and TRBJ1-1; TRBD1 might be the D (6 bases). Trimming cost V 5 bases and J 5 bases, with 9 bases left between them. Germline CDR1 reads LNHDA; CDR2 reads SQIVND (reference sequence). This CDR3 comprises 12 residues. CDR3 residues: CASSAGHTEAFF. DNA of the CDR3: TGTGCCAGTAGTGCGGGACATACTGAAGCTTTCTTT.

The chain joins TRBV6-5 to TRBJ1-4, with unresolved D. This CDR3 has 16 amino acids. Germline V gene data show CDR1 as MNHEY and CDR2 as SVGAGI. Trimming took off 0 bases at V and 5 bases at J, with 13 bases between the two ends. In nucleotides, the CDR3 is TGTGCCAGCAGTTACTCGACTGGGGAAACCAATGAAAAACTGTTTTTT. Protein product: CASSYSTGETNEKLFF.